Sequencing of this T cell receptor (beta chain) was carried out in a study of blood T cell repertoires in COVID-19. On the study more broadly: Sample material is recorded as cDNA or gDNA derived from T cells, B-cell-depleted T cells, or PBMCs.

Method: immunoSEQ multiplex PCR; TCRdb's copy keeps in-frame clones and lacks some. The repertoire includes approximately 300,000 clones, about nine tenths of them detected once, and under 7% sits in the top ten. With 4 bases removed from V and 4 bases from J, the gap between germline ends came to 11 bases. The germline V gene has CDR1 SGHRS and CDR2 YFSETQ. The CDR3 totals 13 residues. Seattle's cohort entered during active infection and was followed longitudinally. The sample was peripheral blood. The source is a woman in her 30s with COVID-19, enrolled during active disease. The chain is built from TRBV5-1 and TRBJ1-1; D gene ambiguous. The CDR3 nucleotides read TGCGCCAGCAGCGTGGACGTAGCCACTGAAGCTTTCTTT. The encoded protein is CASSVDVATEAFF.